The T cell receptor beta chain under discussion was sequenced for a study of a mutant IDH1 vaccine in newly diagnosed glioma. At the level of the study: In some groups vaccination began 4-6 weeks post-radiotherapy; others received it with temozolomide. Treated patients, roughly 60% male and around 40% female, averaged approximately 40 years of age.

As concerns this clone: Its antigen remains unknown.

This table comes from immunoSEQ multiplex PCR, and its TCRdb copy is limited to in-frame clones, with some not included. Of 50,000 to 65,000 clones listed, about nine tenths are singletons. Noted time point: week 23, last vaccination. Vaccination comprised doses that each held 300 ug of mutant IDH1 20-mer peptide, plus topical imiquimod. The study enrolled donors with new WHO grade 3 or 4 IDH1-mutant, ATRX-lost astrocytomas. The CDR3 sequence is 16 residues long. CDR1 is LGHNA, CDR2 YNFKEQ, per germline. V lost 5 bases to trimming and J lost 2 bases, with 13 bases between them. This receptor was obtained from a man aged 35-49 years with glioma. This chain links TRBV4-2 with TRBJ2-6; the D gene is possibly TRBD1 (6 bases). The specimen was PBMCs, collected from a glioma patient whose treatment included an IDH1 peptide vaccine. This CDR3 is CASSNTGLPGANVLTF. In nucleotides, the CDR3 is TGTGCCAGCAGCAACACAGGGTTACCTGGGGCCAACGTCCTGACTTTC.